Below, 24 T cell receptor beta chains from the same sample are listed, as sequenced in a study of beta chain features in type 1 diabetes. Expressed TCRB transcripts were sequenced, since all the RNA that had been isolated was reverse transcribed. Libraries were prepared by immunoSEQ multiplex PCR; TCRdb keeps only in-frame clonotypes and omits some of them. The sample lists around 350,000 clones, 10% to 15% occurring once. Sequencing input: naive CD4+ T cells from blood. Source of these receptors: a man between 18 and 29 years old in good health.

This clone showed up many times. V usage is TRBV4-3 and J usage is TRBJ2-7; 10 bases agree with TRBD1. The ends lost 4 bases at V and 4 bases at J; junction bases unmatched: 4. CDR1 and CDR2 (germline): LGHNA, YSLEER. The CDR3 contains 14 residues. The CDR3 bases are TGCGCCAGCAGCCCGGACAGGGGGAGGTACGAGCAGTACTTC. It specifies CASSPDRGRYEQYF.

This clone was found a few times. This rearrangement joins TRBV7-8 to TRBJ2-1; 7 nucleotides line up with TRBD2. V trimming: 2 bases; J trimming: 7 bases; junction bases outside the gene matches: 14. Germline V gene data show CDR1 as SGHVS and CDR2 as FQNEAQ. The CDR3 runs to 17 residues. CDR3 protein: CASSLFVGGPRGNEQFF. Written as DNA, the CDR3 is TGTGCCAGCAGCTTATTTGTGGGAGGGCCCCGGGGTAATGAGCAGTTCTTC.

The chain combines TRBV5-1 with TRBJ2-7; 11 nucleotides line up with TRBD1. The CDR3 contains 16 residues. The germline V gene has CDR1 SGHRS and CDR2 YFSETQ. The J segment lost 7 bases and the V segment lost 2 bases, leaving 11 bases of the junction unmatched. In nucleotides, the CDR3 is TGCGCCAGCAGCTTCCACGCGACCGGGACAGGGGGAGAGCAGTACTTC. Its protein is CASSFHATGTGGEQYF.

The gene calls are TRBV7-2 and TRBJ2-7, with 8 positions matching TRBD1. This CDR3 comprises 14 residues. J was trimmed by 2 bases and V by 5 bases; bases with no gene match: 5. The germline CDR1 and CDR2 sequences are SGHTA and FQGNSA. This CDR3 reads CASSPGQVAYEQYF. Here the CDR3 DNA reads TGTGCCAGCAGCCCGGGACAGGTAGCCTACGAGCAGTACTTC.

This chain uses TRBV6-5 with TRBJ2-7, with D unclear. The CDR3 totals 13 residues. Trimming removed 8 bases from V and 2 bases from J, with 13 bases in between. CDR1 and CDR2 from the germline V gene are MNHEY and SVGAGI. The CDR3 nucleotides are TGTGCCAGCGCCGAAGACGGAGCCTACGAGCAGTACTTC. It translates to CASAEDGAYEQYF.

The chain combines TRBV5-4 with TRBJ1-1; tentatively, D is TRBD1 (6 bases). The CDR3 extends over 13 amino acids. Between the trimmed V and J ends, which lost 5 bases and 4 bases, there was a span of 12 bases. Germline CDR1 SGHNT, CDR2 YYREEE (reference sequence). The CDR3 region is CASRQDRTTEAFF. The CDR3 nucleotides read TGTGCCAGCAGACAGGACAGAACCACTGAAGCTTTCTTT.

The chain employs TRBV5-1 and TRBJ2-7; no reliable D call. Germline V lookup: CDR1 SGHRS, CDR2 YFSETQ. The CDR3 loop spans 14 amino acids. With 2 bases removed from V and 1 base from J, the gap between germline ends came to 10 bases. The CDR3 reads CASSFGPGSYEQYF. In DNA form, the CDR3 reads TGCGCCAGCAGCTTTGGCCCGGGTTCCTACGAGCAGTACTTC.

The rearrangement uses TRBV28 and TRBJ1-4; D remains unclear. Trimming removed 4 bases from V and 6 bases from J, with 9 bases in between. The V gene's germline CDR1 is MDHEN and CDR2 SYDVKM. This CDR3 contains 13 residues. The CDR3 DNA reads TGTGCCAGCAGTTCTCTCTTTCATGAAAAACTGTTTTTT. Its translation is CASSSLFHEKLFF.

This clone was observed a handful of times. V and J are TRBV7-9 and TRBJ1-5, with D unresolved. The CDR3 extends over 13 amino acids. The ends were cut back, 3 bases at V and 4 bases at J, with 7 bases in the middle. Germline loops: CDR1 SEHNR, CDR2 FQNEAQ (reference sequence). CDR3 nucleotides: TGTGCCAGCAGCTTTCGTGAGAATCAGCCCCAGCATTTT. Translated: CASSFRENQPQHF. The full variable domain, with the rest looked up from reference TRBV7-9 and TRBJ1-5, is DTGVSQNPRHKITKRGQNVTFRCDPISEHNRLYWYRQTLGQGPEFLTYFQNEAQLEKSRLLSDRFSAERPKGSFSTLEIQRTEQGDSAMYLCASSFRENQPQHFGDGTRLSIL.

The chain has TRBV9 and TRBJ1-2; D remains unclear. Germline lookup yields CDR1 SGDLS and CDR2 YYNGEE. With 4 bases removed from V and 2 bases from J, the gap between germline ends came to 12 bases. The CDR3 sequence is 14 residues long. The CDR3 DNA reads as TGTGCCAGCAGCCCGAGGACTGCGAACTATGGCTACACCTTC. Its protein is CASSPRTANYGYTF.

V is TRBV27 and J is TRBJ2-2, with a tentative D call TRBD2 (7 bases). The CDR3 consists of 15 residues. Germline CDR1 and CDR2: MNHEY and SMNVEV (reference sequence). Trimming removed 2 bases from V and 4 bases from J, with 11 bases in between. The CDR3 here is CASSLRGAVTGELFF. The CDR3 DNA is TGTGCCAGCAGTTTACGGGGGGCGGTCACCGGGGAGCTGTTTTTT.

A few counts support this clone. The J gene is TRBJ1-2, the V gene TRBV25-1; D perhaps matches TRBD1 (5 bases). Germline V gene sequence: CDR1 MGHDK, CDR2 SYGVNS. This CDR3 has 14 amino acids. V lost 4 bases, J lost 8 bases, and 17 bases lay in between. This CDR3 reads CASSVDAGERGYTF. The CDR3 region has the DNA TGTGCCAGCAGTGTCGATGCGGGGGAACGAGGCTACACCTTC.

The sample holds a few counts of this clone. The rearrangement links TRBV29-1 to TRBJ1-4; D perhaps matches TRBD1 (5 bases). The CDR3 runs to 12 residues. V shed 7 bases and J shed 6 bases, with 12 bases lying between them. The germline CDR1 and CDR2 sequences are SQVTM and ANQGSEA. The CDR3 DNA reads TGCAGCGGGAACTGGGGGGATGAAAAACTGTTTTTT. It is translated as CSGNWGDEKLFF.

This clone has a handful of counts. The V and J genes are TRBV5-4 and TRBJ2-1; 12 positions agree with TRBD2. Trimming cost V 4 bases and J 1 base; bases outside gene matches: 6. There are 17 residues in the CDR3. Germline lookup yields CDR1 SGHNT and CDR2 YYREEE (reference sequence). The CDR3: CASSVTSGSVSYNEQFF. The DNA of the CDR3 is TGTGCCAGCAGCGTGACTAGCGGGAGTGTGTCCTACAATGAGCAGTTCTTC.

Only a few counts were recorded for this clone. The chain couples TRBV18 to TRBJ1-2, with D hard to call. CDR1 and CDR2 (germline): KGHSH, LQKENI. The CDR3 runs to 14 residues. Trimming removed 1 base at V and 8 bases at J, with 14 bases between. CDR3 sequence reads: CASSPLISSEGYTF. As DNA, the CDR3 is TGTGCCAGCTCACCACTCATATCATCTGAGGGCTACACCTTC.

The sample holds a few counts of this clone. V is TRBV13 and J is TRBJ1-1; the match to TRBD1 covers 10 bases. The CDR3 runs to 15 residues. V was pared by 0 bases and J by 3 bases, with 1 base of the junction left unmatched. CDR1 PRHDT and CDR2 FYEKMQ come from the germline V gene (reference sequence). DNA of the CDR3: TGTGCCAGCAGCTTAGGAGACAGGGGGCACACTGAAGCTTTCTTT. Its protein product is CASSLGDRGHTEAFF.

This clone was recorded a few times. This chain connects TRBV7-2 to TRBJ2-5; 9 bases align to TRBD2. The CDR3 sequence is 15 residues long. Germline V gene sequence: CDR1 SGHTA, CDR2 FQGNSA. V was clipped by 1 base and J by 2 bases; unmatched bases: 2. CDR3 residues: CASSLGRGGQETQYF. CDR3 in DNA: TGTGCCAGCAGCTTAGGGCGGGGGGGACAAGAGACCCAGTACTTC.

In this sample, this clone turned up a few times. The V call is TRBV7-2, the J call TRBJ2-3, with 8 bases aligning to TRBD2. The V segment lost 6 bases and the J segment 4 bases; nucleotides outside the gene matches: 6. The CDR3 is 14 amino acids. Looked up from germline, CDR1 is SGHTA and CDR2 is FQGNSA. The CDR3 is CASSRGTRPDTQYF. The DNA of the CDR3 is TGTGCCAGCAGTAGGGGGACTAGACCAGATACGCAGTATTTT.

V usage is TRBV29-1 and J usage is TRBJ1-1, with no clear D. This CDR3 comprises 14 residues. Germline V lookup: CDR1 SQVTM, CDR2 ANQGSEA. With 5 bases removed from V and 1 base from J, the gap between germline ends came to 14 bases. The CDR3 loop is CSVREGLTNTEAFF. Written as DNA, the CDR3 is TGCAGCGTTCGGGAAGGACTCACGAACACTGAAGCTTTCTTT.

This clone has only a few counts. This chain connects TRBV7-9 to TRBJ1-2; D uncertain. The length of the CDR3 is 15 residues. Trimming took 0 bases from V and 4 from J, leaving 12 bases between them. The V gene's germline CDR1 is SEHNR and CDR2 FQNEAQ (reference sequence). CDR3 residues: CASSLALSGVYGYTF. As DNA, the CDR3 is TGTGCCAGCAGCTTAGCGTTATCCGGGGTCTATGGCTACACCTTC.

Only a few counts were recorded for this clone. The CDR3: CASSAAGGGRRDTQYF. CDR3 nucleotide sequence: TGCGCCAGCAGCGCAGCTGGAGGCGGGAGGAGAGATACGCAGTATTTT. J is TRBJ2-3 and V is TRBV4-3, with 8 nucleotides matching TRBD2. Germline CDR1 reads LGHNA; CDR2 reads YSLEER. This CDR3 has 16 amino acids. V lost 5 bases to trimming and J lost 5 bases; unmatched junction nucleotides: 12.

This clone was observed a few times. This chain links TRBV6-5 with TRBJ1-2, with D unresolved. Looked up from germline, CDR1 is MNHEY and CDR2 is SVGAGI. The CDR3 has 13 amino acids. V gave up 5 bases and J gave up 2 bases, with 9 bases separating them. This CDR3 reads CASSRGLNYGYTF. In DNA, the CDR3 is TGTGCCAGCAGTCGGGGTCTCAACTATGGCTACACCTTC.

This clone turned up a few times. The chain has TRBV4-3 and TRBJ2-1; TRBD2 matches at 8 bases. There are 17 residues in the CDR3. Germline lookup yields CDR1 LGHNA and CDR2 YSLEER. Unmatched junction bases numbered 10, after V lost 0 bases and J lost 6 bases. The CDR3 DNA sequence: TGCGCCAGCAGCCAAGACTTATCAGCGGGAGCCCCCAATGAGCAGTTCTTC. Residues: CASSQDLSAGAPNEQFF.

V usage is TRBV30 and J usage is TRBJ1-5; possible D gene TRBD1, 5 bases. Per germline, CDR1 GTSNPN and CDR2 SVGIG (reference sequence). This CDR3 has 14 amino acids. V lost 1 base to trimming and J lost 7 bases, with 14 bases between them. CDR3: CAWSGLTEGQPQHF. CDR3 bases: TGTGCCTGGAGTGGTTTGACAGAAGGGCAGCCCCAGCATTTT.